Listed below are T cell receptor beta chains from one sample, sequenced in a study of T-cell reconstitution after alpha-beta-depleted transplantation in children. TCRdb used MiXCR to reprocess the PCR reads, holding one entry per CDR3 protein. Of about 980,000 distinct CDR3 sequences listed, about 31% are singletons. The source was PBMCs, mostly from graft donor cells, collected 360 days after TCRalphabeta/CD19-depleted stem cell transplant. These receptors were taken from a boy under three years old who had a stem cell transplant for SCID, so the T cells may come from the graft donor. Each CDR3 is given with its conserved first and last residue. Fields, in order: V gene, J gene, CDR3 protein.

v_gene: TRBV30; j_gene: TRBJ1-1; CDR3aa: CAWSVQYMNTEAFF
v_gene: TRBV4-2; j_gene: TRBJ2-2; CDR3aa: CASSLDPGQVGELFF
v_gene: TRBV6-1; j_gene: TRBJ2-2; CDR3aa: CASRGVTGVQTANTGELFF
v_gene: TRBV19; j_gene: TRBJ1-2; CDR3aa: CASSSPPTVNYGYTF
v_gene: TRBV20-1; j_gene: TRBJ2-7; CDR3aa: CSAFGDRGAYEQYF
v_gene: TRBV5-1; j_gene: TRBJ2-3; CDR3aa: CASSTWDGTDTQYF
v_gene: TRBV20-1; j_gene: TRBJ2-3; CDR3aa: CSARDRPSTDTQYF
v_gene: TRBV27; j_gene: TRBJ2-3; CDR3aa: CASSSGTSGAADTQYF
v_gene: TRBV5-6; j_gene: TRBJ2-3; CDR3aa: CASRPGTGGDDTQYF
v_gene: TRBV18; j_gene: TRBJ2-1; CDR3aa: CASSPRDRYYNEQFF
v_gene: TRBV30; j_gene: TRBJ2-2; CDR3aa: CAWGGLYTGELFF
v_gene: TRBV6-5; j_gene: TRBJ2-7; CDR3aa: CASSLKPGGNYEQYF
v_gene: TRBV11-1; j_gene: TRBJ1-2; CDR3aa: CASSLVVLRDRGPYGYTF
v_gene: TRBV6-5; j_gene: TRBJ1-1; CDR3aa: CASSYSDLTEAFF
v_gene: TRBV9; j_gene: TRBJ1-1; CDR3aa: CASSVRGAMDTEAFF
v_gene: TRBV5-1; j_gene: TRBJ2-5; CDR3aa: CASSAAGQTYQETQYF
v_gene: TRBV4-3; j_gene: TRBJ1-6; CDR3aa: CASSQARFNSPLHF
v_gene: TRBV20-1; j_gene: TRBJ2-4; CDR3aa: CSARGAGGPWNIQYF
v_gene: TRBV27; j_gene: TRBJ1-2; CDR3aa: CASSLTWGDYGYTF